This is a list of T cell receptor beta chains from one sample in a study of regulatory T cells in long-lasting Graves disease. TCRdb reprocessed the multiplex PCR reads via MiXCR and lists one record per CDR3 protein. The data show 450,000 to 700,000 distinct CDR3 sequences, around an eighth seen once. The data were also submitted as part of a second study, on T cells in Graves' hyperthyroidism and ophthalmopathy.

This sample comprised peripheral blood mononuclear cells (PBMCs), obtained at new diagnosis, from a patient treated with antithyroid drugs. These receptors originate from a man aged 30 to 45 with Graves disease. The CDR3 runs from the conserved cysteine through the conserved F or W. D genes are given only for firm matches. Clone sizes are given selectively: once, few, many, or a class where the clone is expanded.

CDR3	DNA	V	J	size	D
CASSFLAASSTDTQYF	TGTGCCAGCAGCTTCTTAGCGGCGTCTAGCACAGATACGCAGTATTTT	TRBV11-1	TRBJ2-3	many	NA
CSARTGTRFERLFF	TGCAGTGCTAGGACCGGGACACGCTTTGAACGGCTGTTTTTT	TRBV20-1	TRBJ1-4	NA	NA
CASSLTRNEQFF	TGTGCCAGCAGCTTGACTAGAAATGAGCAGTTCTTC	TRBV7-3	TRBJ2-1	many	NA
CSARNPFETQYF	TGCAGTGCTAGGAACCCCTTCGAGACCCAGTACTTC	TRBV20-1	TRBJ2-5	many	NA
CASSRLAGVKKQYF	TGTGCCAGCAGTCGGCTAGCGGGAGTAAAAAAGCAGTACTTC	TRBV12-3/TRBV12-4	TRBJ2-7	many	TRBD2
CASSSITTNEKLFF	TGTGCCAGCAGTTCAATAACAACTAATGAAAAACTGTTTTTT	TRBV12-3/TRBV12-4	TRBJ1-4	many	NA
CATSPGGGRETQYF	TGTGCCACCAGCCCCGGAGGGGGGAGAGAGACCCAGTACTTC	TRBV24-1	TRBJ2-5	NA	NA
CAISAEGSNQPQHF	TGTGCCATCAGTGCAGAAGGTAGCAATCAGCCCCAGCATTTT	TRBV10-3	TRBJ1-5	NA	NA
CATKGGYSNQPQHF	TGTGCCACTAAGGGGGGGTATAGCAATCAGCCCCAGCATTTT	TRBV10-3	TRBJ1-5	few	NA
CASSLVGLAVATNEKLFF	TGTGCCAGCAGCTTAGTAGGCCTGGCCGTTGCAACTAATGAAAAACTGTTTTTT	TRBV7-9	TRBJ1-4	few	NA
CSAATSGIGMETQYF	TGCAGTGCCGCGACTAGCGGGATTGGTATGGAGACCCAGTACTTC	TRBV20-1	TRBJ2-5	few	TRBD2
CASSPGGWEKLFF	TGTGCCAGCTCACCAGGGGGCTGGGAAAAACTGTTTTTT	TRBV18	TRBJ1-4	NA	NA
CASSPPAGGPVNEQFF	TGTGCCAGCTCACCACCGGCGGGAGGGCCGGTCAATGAGCAGTTCTTC	TRBV18	TRBJ2-1	once	TRBD2
CAISDGASSSYEQYF	TGTGCCATCAGTGACGGGGCCTCGAGCTCCTACGAGCAGTACTTC	TRBV10-3	TRBJ2-7	many	NA
CASSLTGQGAWGYTF	TGTGCCAGCAGCCTAACCGGACAGGGGGCGTGGGGCTACACCTTC	TRBV7-2	TRBJ1-2	few	TRBD1
CSVLYDRANEKLFF	TGCAGCGTTTTATACGACAGGGCTAATGAAAAACTGTTTTTT	TRBV29-1	TRBJ1-4	many	TRBD1
CAWTPRTSGRRAAGNEQFF	TGTGCCTGGACCCCCAGGACTAGCGGGAGGCGAGCAGCAGGCAATGAGCAGTTCTTC	TRBV30	TRBJ2-1	many	TRBD2
CASMGRGRETQYF	TGTGCCAGCATGGGCAGGGGGCGGGAGACCCAGTACTTC	TRBV6-2/TRBV6-3	TRBJ2-5	many	TRBD1
CASSQVAAPETQYF	TGTGCCAGCAGCCAAGTAGCGGCCCCGGAGACCCAGTACTTC	TRBV3-1	TRBJ2-5	many	NA
CASSLDRLTQYF	TGTGCCAGCAGCCTCGACAGACTTACGCAGTATTTT	TRBV11-2	TRBJ2-3	many	NA
CASSNPSDQETQYF	TGTGCCAGCAGTAACCCTTCCGACCAAGAGACCCAGTACTTC	TRBV6-2/TRBV6-3	TRBJ2-5	many	NA
CAWNRIARAFF	TGTGCCTGGAACCGGATTGCTAGGGCTTTCTTT	TRBV30	TRBJ1-1	many	NA
CATSDPGQGGNQPQHF	TGTGCCACCAGTGACCCGGGACAGGGAGGCAATCAGCCCCAGCATTTT	TRBV24-1	TRBJ1-5	many	TRBD1
CASTWGGSYNSPLHF	TGTGCCAGCACTTGGGGGGGCTCCTATAATTCACCCCTCCACTTT	TRBV12-3/TRBV12-4	TRBJ1-6	few	NA
CATSDSRKPTDTQYF	TGTGCCACCAGTGATTCCCGGAAGCCTACAGATACGCAGTATTTT	TRBV24-1	TRBJ2-3	few	NA
CAIGAQIYSGANVLTF	TGTGCCATTGGGGCACAGATTTACTCTGGGGCCAACGTCCTGACTTTC	TRBV6-1	TRBJ2-6	many	NA
CSVEGALSSYNEQFF	TGCAGCGTTGAGGGCGCTTTGAGCTCCTACAATGAGCAGTTCTTC	TRBV29-1	TRBJ2-1	many	NA
CAWATSGFTDTQYF	TGTGCCTGGGCGACTAGCGGGTTTACAGATACGCAGTATTTT	TRBV30	TRBJ2-3	few	TRBD2
CSARDRRAMNTEAFF	TGCAGTGCTAGAGATCGGCGAGCAATGAACACTGAAGCTTTCTTT	TRBV20-1	TRBJ1-1	many	NA
CASSWIGGPKLFF	TGTGCCTCGAGTTGGATCGGGGGGCCTAAACTGTTTTTT	TRBV30	TRBJ1-4	NA	NA
CASSPVVRETQYF	TGTGCCAGTAGCCCCGTGGTCAGAGAGACCCAGTACTTC	TRBV19	TRBJ2-5	NA	NA
CASSPPENSVNYGYTF	TGTGCCAGCTCACCACCGGAAAACAGCGTAAACTATGGCTACACCTTC	TRBV18	TRBJ1-2	few	NA
CASIDQGRQETQYF	TGTGCCAGCATCGACCAGGGCAGACAAGAGACCCAGTACTTC	TRBV2	TRBJ2-5	many	NA
CSAPTGGHYEQYF	TGCAGTGCCCCGACAGGGGGTCACTACGAGCAGTACTTC	TRBV20-1	TRBJ2-7	many	TRBD1
CASSSGSSGRASGEQYF	TGTGCCAGCAGCTCCGGTAGTAGCGGGAGGGCTTCGGGGGAGCAGTACTTC	TRBV7-3	TRBJ2-7	many	TRBD2
CASSLRFVDEQFF	TGTGCCAGCAGTTTAAGATTCGTGGATGAGCAGTTCTTC	TRBV12-3/TRBV12-4	TRBJ2-1	NA	NA
CASSLDGLSAEAFF	TGCGCCAGCAGCTTGGATGGCCTGTCCGCTGAAGCTTTCTTT	TRBV5-1	TRBJ1-1	NA	NA
CASSPLGTEETQYF	TGTGCCAGCAGTCCCCTGGGGACAGAAGAGACCCAGTACTTC	TRBV5-4	TRBJ2-5	NA	TRBD1
CSVFNPGLPETQYF	TGCAGTGTCTTTAATCCGGGACTCCCGGAGACCCAGTACTTC	TRBV20-1	TRBJ2-5	once	NA
CASSELGTSTDTQYF	TGTGCCAGCAGTGAATTGGGGACTAGTACAGATACGCAGTATTTT	TRBV2	TRBJ2-3	many	TRBD2
CASSLSGGPNEQYF	TGTGCCAGCAGCTTATCCGGGGGTCCCAACGAGCAGTACTTC	TRBV7-6	TRBJ2-7	many	NA
CASSDSGYYGYTF	TGTGCCAGCAGTGACTCGGGGTACTATGGCTACACCTTC	TRBV6-1	TRBJ1-2	many	NA
CATRVGGLAGVVEQFF	TGTGCCACCAGAGTTGGGGGTCTAGCGGGAGTGGTTGAGCAGTTCTTC	TRBV15	TRBJ2-1	many	TRBD2
CASSEGHLSEGRELFF	TGTGCCAGCAGTGAAGGACATCTTTCAGAAGGCCGGGAGCTGTTTTTT	TRBV6-1	TRBJ2-2	many	NA
CASSVDRNYEQYF	TGTGCCAGCAGTGTCGACAGAAACTACGAGCAGTACTTC	TRBV19	TRBJ2-7	many	NA
CASRAGTSGRDEQFF	TGCGCCAGCAGAGCCGGGACTAGCGGGAGGGATGAGCAGTTCTTC	TRBV10-1	TRBJ2-1	NA	TRBD2
CSALGHENTEAFF	TGCAGTGCCTTGGGACACGAGAACACTGAAGCTTTCTTT	TRBV20-1	TRBJ1-1	few	NA
CASSPAVARGPQGFF	TGTGCCAGCAGTCCAGCGGTGGCTAGAGGCCCCCAGGGGTTCTTC	TRBV12-3/TRBV12-4	TRBJ2-1	few	NA
CASSLAGRSPLHF	TGTGCCAGCAGCTTGGCAGGACGCTCACCCCTCCACTTT	TRBV11-2	TRBJ1-6	many	NA
CASSGGSETYGYTF	TGCGCCAGCAGCGGAGGATCGGAGACCTATGGCTACACCTTC	TRBV10-2	TRBJ1-2	many	NA
CASSLYVEREGSYEQYF	TGTGCCAGCAGTTTATATGTCGAGCGGGAGGGCTCCTACGAGCAGTACTTC	TRBV27	TRBJ2-7	many	TRBD2
CSAIQGVYEQYF	TGCAGCGCGATACAGGGAGTATACGAGCAGTACTTC	TRBV29-1	TRBJ2-7	many	NA
CASSVSPRLAGASNTGELFF	TGTGCCAGCAGCGTCTCCCCCAGACTAGCGGGAGCCTCGAACACCGGGGAGCTGTTTTTT	TRBV9	TRBJ2-2	NA	TRBD2
CAIPPSGRSGTGELFF	TGTGCCATTCCTCCTAGCGGGAGATCCGGAACCGGGGAGCTGTTTTTT	TRBV12-3/TRBV12-4	TRBJ2-2	many	TRBD2